Below are 18 T cell receptor beta chains sequenced from a single sample in a study of neurological immune-mediated disorders. TCRdb redid the calling of the 5' RACE reads with MiXCR, one entry per CDR3 protein. The table has more than 50,000 distinct CDR3 sequences, roughly 10% seen once. The sequenced sample consisted of PBMCs. The receptors here all came from a man in his sixties in good health.

A word on this clonotype: This may be a read error: a much more frequent sequence differs by one nucleotide. The chain uses TRBV20-1 and TRBJ2-7, with D unclear. The V gene lost 2 bases and the J gene lost 0 bases, with 11 bases spanning the gap. The CDR3 spans 14 residues. Germline values: CDR1 DFQATT, CDR2 SNEGSKA (reference sequence). The CDR3 sequence is CSARPANISYEQYF. The CDR3 DNA follows: TGCAGTGCTAGACCTGCCAACATCTCCTACGAGCAGTACTTC.

Ten or more counts support this clonotype. The chain recombines TRBV10-3 with TRBJ1-1, with 7 bases aligning to TRBD1. Losses at the gene ends were 6 bases for V and 3 bases for J; bases not matched to a gene: 7. The germline V gene has CDR1 ENHRY and CDR2 SYGVKD. The CDR3 has 14 residues. The CDR3 coding sequence is TGTGCCATCAGACCCACAGGGGACGACACTGAAGCTTTCTTT. Translating gives CAIRPTGDDTEAFF.

This clonotype was found many times. The chain has TRBV2 and TRBJ2-3; a possible D gene is TRBD1 (5 bases). Trimming removed 6 bases from V and 2 bases from J, with 18 bases in between. The CDR3 has 16 amino acids. CDR1 is SNHLY, CDR2 FYNNEI, per germline. DNA of the CDR3: TGTGCCAGCAGCGATCCTCAGGGTCAGGACACAGATACGCAGTATTTT. Residues: CASSDPQGQDTDTQYF.

Many counts were recorded for this clonotype. This chain connects TRBV24-1 to TRBJ2-2; possible D gene TRBD2, 5 bases. The V and J ends lost 0 bases and 5 bases respectively, with 12 bases between them. The germline V gene has CDR1 KGHDR and CDR2 SFDVKD. The CDR3 consists of 16 residues. Here the CDR3 reads CATSDLDGGRTGELFF. For the CDR3, the DNA is TGTGCCACCAGTGATTTGGACGGAGGTCGAACCGGGGAGCTGTTTTTT.

The V and J genes are TRBV6-1 and TRBJ2-3, with D perhaps matching TRBD2 (6 bases). The V end lost 5 bases, the J end lost 1 base, and 16 bases lay between the germline ends. The CDR3 runs to 16 residues. Germline loops: CDR1 MNHNS, CDR2 SASEGT. DNA of the CDR3: TGTGCCAGCAGTATTCGTGCCGGGGGAGGCACAGATACGCAGTATTTT. Translation gives CASSIRAGGGTDTQYF.

The table lists this clonotype with many counts. The gene calls are TRBV10-3 and TRBJ2-3; D might be TRBD1 (5 bases). Germline V gene lookup returns CDR1 ENHRY and CDR2 SYGVKD. With 6 bases removed from V and 0 bases from J, the gap between germline ends came to 13 bases. The CDR3 runs 15 residues. CDR3 nucleotides: TGTGCCATCAGGGCAGGGCCTTCTAGCACAGATACGCAGTATTTT. This sequence encodes CAIRAGPSSTDTQYF.

This clonotype appeared many times. The rearrangement joins TRBV6-2 or TRBV6-3 to TRBJ1-5; TRBD1 or TRBD2 may be the D gene (5 bases each). The J call could be wrong; TRBJ2-3 is a better fit for the DNA end. Germline V gives CDR1 MNHEY, CDR2 SVGEGT. There are 13 residues in the CDR3. CDR3 bases: TGTGCCAGCAGTTACTCCACGGGACCGGGGCAGTATTTT. This sequence encodes CASSYSTGPGQYF.

This clonotype occurred many times. This chain connects TRBV7-2 to TRBJ1-5; 8 bases are a match to TRBD1. The CDR3 sequence is 15 residues long. Trimming removed 5 bases from V and 4 bases from J; junction bases left unmatched: 7. Germline V gene sequence: CDR1 SGHTA, CDR2 FQGNSA. CDR3 bases: TGTGCCAGCAGCCTCGACAGGGGTGGAAATCAGCCCCAGCATTTT. Translated, it gives CASSLDRGGNQPQHF.

This clonotype was counted at least ten times. The chain links TRBV12-3 or TRBV12-4 to TRBJ2-5; a possible D gene is TRBD2 (5 bases). The CDR3 is 14 residues long. With 3 bases removed from V and 5 bases from J, the gap between germline ends came to 13 bases. CDR3 protein: CASSFRTPGETQYF. The DNA of the CDR3 is TGTGCCAGCAGTTTTCGGACTCCGGGGGAGACCCAGTACTTC.

Relative to its sample, this clonotype is medium-sized (0.01 to 0.1%). The CDR3 region is CASSVDRGQNEQFF. The CDR3 coding sequence is TGCGCCAGCAGCGTGGACAGGGGTCAGAATGAGCAGTTCTTC. The J gene is TRBJ2-1, the V gene TRBV5-1; 9 bases are shared with TRBD1. Germline-derived CDR1 and CDR2 are SGHRS and YFSETQ. Germline trimming cut 4 bases from V and 7 bases from J; bases unmatched to any gene: 6. There are 14 residues in the CDR3.

This clonotype has a count of ten or more. This chain connects TRBV7-3 to TRBJ2-2; D remains ambiguous. Germline V gene sequence: CDR1 SGHTA, CDR2 FQGTGA. Trimming left V 5 bases short and J 7 bases short, with 5 bases between. This CDR3 has 11 residues. Written as DNA, the CDR3 is TGTGCCAGCAGCCAAGACGGGGAGCTGTTTTTT. It specifies CASSQDGELFF.

This clonotype was detected many times. This rearrangement joins TRBV20-1 to TRBJ2-5; D is perhaps TRBD1 (5 bases). Germline assignment: CDR1 DFQATT and CDR2 SNEGSKA (reference sequence). The CDR3 is 14 amino acids. V was trimmed by 6 bases and J by 1 base, leaving 15 bases between them. The CDR3 spells CSAASRTSQETQYF. The DNA for the CDR3 is TGCAGTGCCGCCTCCCGGACAAGCCAAGAGACCCAGTACTTC.

This clonotype was seen many times. The chain couples TRBV15 to TRBJ2-7, with 9 bases lining up with TRBD1. Germline CDR1 LNHNV, CDR2 YYDKDF (reference sequence). The CDR3 is 16 residues long. The J segment lost 5 bases and the V segment lost 0 bases, leaving 8 bases of the junction unmatched. The CDR3 loop is CATSRDFGQGFDEQYF. The CDR3 DNA reads TGTGCCACCAGCAGAGATTTCGGACAGGGGTTCGACGAGCAGTACTTC.

This clonotype has at least ten counts. This chain joins TRBV6-2 or TRBV6-3 and TRBJ2-1, with 7 bases aligning to TRBD1. Losses at the gene ends were 8 bases for V and 9 bases for J; bases not matched to a gene: 7. Looked up from germline, CDR1 is MNHEY and CDR2 is SVGEGT. CDR3 length: 12 residues. This CDR3 is CASSQQGIEQFF. CDR3 coding DNA: TGTGCCAGCTCCCAACAGGGGATTGAGCAGTTCTTC.

The chain joins TRBV10-3 to TRBJ1-5; D remains unclear. The CDR3 totals 12 residues. The germline CDR1 and CDR2 sequences are ENHRY and SYGVKD. V gave up 3 bases and J gave up 5 bases, with 5 bases separating them. This CDR3 is CAISDPDQPQHF. The DNA of the CDR3 is TGTGCCATCAGTGATCCAGATCAGCCCCAGCATTTT.

This clonotype has a count of ten or more. The rearrangement uses TRBV20-1 and TRBJ2-3; 15 nucleotides match TRBD2. CDR1 is DFQATT and CDR2 is SNEGSKA in the germline V gene (reference sequence). The V gene end was trimmed by 6 bases and the J gene end by 0 bases; junction bases not matched to a gene: 10. The CDR3 extends over 18 amino acids. The CDR3 DNA reads TGCAGTGCGTCGGGACTAGCGGGGGGTCGACCTAGCACAGATACGCAGTATTTT. Its translation is CSASGLAGGRPSTDTQYF.

This clonotype has a count of ten or more. CDR3 nucleotide sequence: TGCAGTGCTATTTCCCAGGGTTTTGGTCTGTACTTC. Translated: CSAISQGFGLYF. The chain uses TRBV20-1 and TRBJ2-7; tentatively, D is TRBD1 (5 bases). V was pared by 4 bases and J by 12 bases, with 19 bases between. The CDR3 runs to 12 residues. Per germline, CDR1 DFQATT and CDR2 SNEGSKA (reference sequence).

This clonotype was seen only a few times. The V call is TRBV20-1, the J call TRBJ2-4, with a tentative D call TRBD2 (5 bases). CDR1 and CDR2 from the germline V gene are DFQATT and SNEGSKA (reference sequence). The CDR3 contains 13 residues. Between the trimmed V and J ends, which lost 0 bases and 7 bases, there was a span of 10 bases. As DNA, the CDR3 is TGCAGTGCTAGAGAGGGAGTAGAGAACATTCAGTACTTC. Protein sequence: CSAREGVENIQYF.